This T cell receptor beta chain was sequenced for a study of PD-L1 blockade in urothelial cancer. In the study overall: Specimens of blood held a median count of roughly 140,000 T cells.

This CDR3 contains 15 residues. The trim removed 9 bases at V and 2 bases at J, leaving 11 bases unmatched. Germline V gene lookup returns CDR1 LNHDA and CDR2 SQIVND (reference sequence). Time point: pretreatment peripheral blood. Sequencing used immunoSEQ multiplex PCR; TCRdb keeps in-frame clones, though not all of them. This sample yields more than 35,000 clones, of which roughly nine tenths are seen a single time; 11% belongs to the top ten. This clonotype originated in an older woman with urothelial cancer. The sample in question was PBMCs, obtained around atezolizumab (anti-PD-L1) treatment. The V and J genes are TRBV19 and TRBJ2-3; TRBD2 agrees at 7 bases. The CDR3 loop is CARGGSVLDTDTQYF. The CDR3 DNA reads TGTGCCAGGGGGGGGAGCGTCTTGGACACAGATACGCAGTATTTT.